The 32 T cell receptor beta chains below come from one sample, sequenced in a study of T cells in Graves' hyperthyroidism and ophthalmopathy. Using RNA transcripts as the source, TCR beta CDR3 regions were amplified. The study used the HTBI primer set for a first-round RT-PCR of the TCR CDR3. TCRdb called the multiplex PCR reads again in MiXCR, with one record for every CDR3 protein. Here the sample spans roughly 720,000 distinct CDR3 sequences, 15% to 20% being singletons. Input material: blood. Receptors were obtained from a man in his fifties with Graves' hyperthyroidism.

This clonotype has only one observation. This chain connects TRBV10-1 to TRBJ2-1; D is perhaps TRBD1 (6 bases). The CDR3 length is 13 residues. Germline V gene lookup returns CDR1 WNHNN and CDR2 SYGVQD (reference sequence). Trimming took 6 bases from V and 6 from J, leaving 12 bases between them. The CDR3 nucleotides are TGCGCCAGCAGCCGGGACAACGGCAATGAGCAGTTCTTC. This codes for CASSRDNGNEQFF.

This sequence joins TRBV7-9 and TRBJ2-3; D possibly corresponds to TRBD1 (6 bases). This CDR3 spans 17 amino acids. V was pared by 2 bases and J by 6 bases, with 21 bases between. Per germline, CDR1 SEHNR and CDR2 FQNEAQ (reference sequence). The CDR3 loop is CASSLFLRGTEIDTQYF. The CDR3 nucleotides read TGTGCCAGCAGCTTATTTCTAAGGGGGACGGAAATCGATACGCAGTATTTT.

This chain joins TRBV30 and TRBJ1-1, with D possibly TRBD1 on 6 matching bases. CDR1 is GTSNPN, CDR2 SVGIG, per germline (reference sequence). This CDR3 contains 13 residues. V lost 1 base and J 7 bases, leaving 13 bases between the germline ends. CDR3 sequence: CAWSEGRGIEAFF. In DNA form, the CDR3 reads TGTGCCTGGAGTGAGGGCAGGGGCATTGAAGCTTTCTTT.

The chain links TRBV27 to TRBJ2-3, with 16 nucleotides matching TRBD2. The CDR3 runs 16 residues. The trim removed 8 bases at V and 4 bases at J, leaving 6 bases unmatched. From germline, CDR1 is MNHEY and CDR2 SMNVEV (reference sequence). CDR3 coding DNA: TGTGCCAGCCGCGGGACTAGCGGGAGGGCCCCAGATACGCAGTATTTT. Its protein product is CASRGTSGRAPDTQYF.

This clonotype was counted many times. The gene calls are TRBV18 and TRBJ2-3; no firm D call. This CDR3 region has 12 residues. Trimming shortened V by 5 bases and J by 4 bases, and 7 bases separated the two germline ends. The germline gives CDR1 KGHSH, CDR2 LQKENI. CDR3 DNA sequence: TGTGCCAGCTCAGTCTATCCAGATACGCAGTATTTT. Its protein product is CASSVYPDTQYF.

This clonotype was picked up a small number of times. The rearrangement uses TRBV27 and TRBJ2-1, with a possible D match to TRBD2 (7 bases). Trimming stripped 7 bases from V and 4 bases from J, with 20 bases between. The CDR3 is 16 amino acids. From germline, CDR1 is MNHEY and CDR2 SMNVEV (reference sequence). The CDR3 sequence: CASTFEGGGAYNEQFF. Here the CDR3 DNA reads TGTGCCAGCACCTTTGAGGGGGGGGGCGCGTACAATGAGCAGTTCTTC.

This clonotype has a count of ten or more. J is TRBJ2-7 and V is TRBV28; D is ambiguous. Trimming removed 5 bases at V and 5 bases at J, with 16 bases between. The CDR3 length is 14 residues. Germline lookup yields CDR1 MDHEN and CDR2 SYDVKM. The CDR3 bases are TGTGCCAGCAGTCCAAGCCTCTACAGCGACGAGCAGTACTTC. It is translated as CASSPSLYSDEQYF.

This clonotype was counted ten times or more. This rearrangement joins TRBV28 to TRBJ2-7; 9 nucleotides align to TRBD1. Germline-derived CDR1 and CDR2 are MDHEN and SYDVKM. V lost 7 bases to trimming and J lost 1 base; unmatched junction nucleotides: 11. The CDR3 totals 16 residues. CDR3: CASNKPGQGWSYEQYF. The CDR3 DNA is TGTGCCAGCAACAAACCCGGACAGGGGTGGTCCTACGAGCAGTACTTC.

This clonotype was observed a single time. The J gene is TRBJ2-1, the V gene TRBV6-1; possible D gene TRBD2, 5 bases. Germline CDR1 reads MNHNS; CDR2 reads SASEGT. Trimming left V 7 bases short and J 6 bases short, with 13 bases between. The CDR3 covers 13 residues. The CDR3 here is CASMGPRGNEQFF. The CDR3 DNA follows: TGTGCCAGCATGGGCCCCCGGGGCAATGAGCAGTTCTTC.

The V call is TRBV6-2 or TRBV6-3, the J call TRBJ1-1, with D uncertain. Germline CDR1 and CDR2: MNHEY and SVGEGT. V lost 7 bases and J 0 bases, leaving 9 bases between the germline ends. The CDR3 length is 13 residues. The CDR3 region has the DNA TGTGCCAGCAAGCTCACCATGAACACTGAAGCTTTCTTT. Amino acids: CASKLTMNTEAFF.

This clonotype has at least ten counts. V usage is TRBV28 and J usage is TRBJ2-1; a weak D match, TRBD2 (5 bases). The CDR3 has 19 residues. The V gene lost 4 bases and the J gene lost 1 base, with 23 bases spanning the gap. Per germline, CDR1 MDHEN and CDR2 SYDVKM. CDR3 DNA sequence: TGTGCCAGCAGTTCCCCCCGGTCCCCAAGCGGACCTTCCTACAATGAGCAGTTCTTC. Its protein is CASSSPRSPSGPSYNEQFF.

This clonotype was recorded many times. Written as DNA, the CDR3 is TGTGCCAGCAGTTTGCTGAGTACCTACGAGCAGTACTTC. Encoded protein: CASSLLSTYEQYF. The rearrangement uses TRBV27 and TRBJ2-7; D unresolved. The V and J ends lost 3 bases and 2 bases respectively, with 8 bases between them. CDR1 and CDR2 from the germline V gene are MNHEY and SMNVEV (reference sequence). This CDR3 contains 13 residues.

This clonotype was detected many times. This rearrangement joins TRBV2 to TRBJ2-3; perhaps TRBD2 as D (5 bases). The CDR3 covers 15 residues. V lost 5 bases to trimming and J lost 0 bases, with 12 bases between them. In germline, CDR1 is SNHLY, CDR2 FYNNEI. The CDR3 DNA follows: TGTGCCAGCAGTCTCCGACTACATAGCACAGATACGCAGTATTTT. Its protein is CASSLRLHSTDTQYF.

This sequence joins TRBV19 and TRBJ1-1; D call uncertain. Trimming took off 1 base at V and 8 bases at J, with 11 bases between the two ends. Germline-derived CDR1 and CDR2 are LNHDA and SQIVND (reference sequence). This CDR3 has 13 residues. CDR3 loop: CASSIAGRQEAFF. DNA of the CDR3: TGTGCCAGTAGTATAGCCGGCCGGCAAGAAGCTTTCTTT.

Many counts were recorded for this clonotype. V is TRBV6-1 and J is TRBJ2-2, with TRBD1 matching over 7 bases. The CDR3 length is 15 residues. Germline lookup yields CDR1 MNHNS and CDR2 SASEGT. The V gene end was trimmed by 6 bases and the J gene end by 5 bases; junction bases not matched to a gene: 9. In DNA, the CDR3 is TGTGCCAGCAGGCCAGGGGGTGGGGGAACCGGGGAGCTGTTTTTT. Translated, it gives CASRPGGGGTGELFF.

The chain is built from TRBV28 and TRBJ1-1, with 9 positions matching TRBD1. The CDR3 totals 15 residues. Germline V lookup: CDR1 MDHEN, CDR2 SYDVKM. After removal of 8 bases from V and 1 base from J, the junction contained 8 bases not matched to a gene. The CDR3 here is CASGRTGVGNTEAFF. DNA for the CDR3: TGTGCCAGCGGACGGACAGGGGTCGGGAACACTGAAGCTTTCTTT.

This clonotype has ten or more counts. The chain uses TRBV7-9 and TRBJ1-3; a possible D gene is TRBD1 (5 bases). The ends were cut back, 3 bases at V and 7 bases at J, with 10 bases in the middle. In germline, CDR1 is SEHNR, CDR2 FQNEAQ (reference sequence). The CDR3 loop spans 13 amino acids. The CDR3 nucleotides read TGTGCCAGCAGCTTGGGACGAGGGAACACCATATATTTT. Translating it yields CASSLGRGNTIYF.

The sample holds many counts of this clonotype. This chain joins TRBV7-2 and TRBJ2-1, with 8 bases lining up with TRBD1. This CDR3 has 18 amino acids. Germline lookup yields CDR1 SGHTA and CDR2 FQGNSA. V gave up 5 bases and J gave up 4 bases; unmatched junction bases: 16. DNA for the CDR3: TGTGCCAGCAGCCCCGCGGCAGGGACAGGAAACATATACAATGAGCAGTTCTTC. Translation: CASSPAAGTGNIYNEQFF.

As regards this clonotype: A much larger clone lies one base from this, so it may be a read error. The chain employs TRBV7-9 and TRBJ2-3, with D unclear. Trimming removed 4 bases at V and 2 bases at J, with 25 bases between. CDR1 and CDR2 (germline): SEHNR, FQNEAQ (reference sequence). This CDR3 has 19 residues. CDR3: CASSSFVVSGPLNTDTQYF. In DNA form, the CDR3 reads TGTGCCAGCAGCTCATTCGTCGTATCCGGCCCTCTTAACACAGATACGCAGTATTTT.

This clonotype was detected a few times. The genes are TRBV28 and TRBJ2-3; D possibly corresponds to TRBD2 (6 bases). The CDR3 totals 14 residues. Trimming removed 5 bases from V and 5 bases from J, with 14 bases in between. The germline CDR1 and CDR2 sequences are MDHEN and SYDVKM. Here the CDR3 reads CASSPSVRGDTQYF. DNA for the CDR3: TGTGCCAGCAGTCCTAGCGTTCGCGGAGATACGCAGTATTTT.

This clonotype appeared many times. This sequence joins TRBV28 and TRBJ2-4; 9 positions agree with TRBD2. Germline V gene sequence: CDR1 MDHEN, CDR2 SYDVKM. Trimming at V came to 6 bases and at J to 4 bases, leaving 10 bases not matched to a gene. CDR3 length: 16 residues. The CDR3 DNA reads TGTGCCAGCAGCGGTTTCCTGGCGGGGGGGAAAAACATTCAGTACTTC. Amino acid sequence: CASSGFLAGGKNIQYF.

Note on this clonotype: This may arise from a read error, as a much more abundant clone is one base away. This chain joins TRBV29-1 and TRBJ2-7, with 10 bases matching TRBD2. The CDR3 is 12 amino acids. Germline V gene sequence: CDR1 SQVTM, CDR2 ANQGSEA. The CDR3 bases are TGCAACGTGCTAGCGGGAGACGTCGAGCAGTACTTC. This translates into CNVLAGDVEQYF.

This clonotype was counted many times. The chain uses TRBV7-8 and TRBJ2-3; 16 positions agree with TRBD2. Germline lookup yields CDR1 SGHVS and CDR2 FQNEAQ. CDR3 length equals 17 residues. V shed 4 bases and J 3 bases; nucleotides not matched to a gene: 4. For the CDR3, the DNA is TGTGCCAGCAGCTCCGGGACTAGCGGGAGGGTAACAGATACGCAGTATTTT. Protein sequence: CASSSGTSGRVTDTQYF.

This clonotype has a handful of counts. The chain joins TRBV9 to TRBJ2-1; 7 bases agree with TRBD2. This CDR3 has 16 amino acids. Losses at the gene ends were 3 bases for V and 0 bases for J; bases not matched to a gene: 6. Per the germline V gene, CDR1 is SGDLS and CDR2 is YYNGEE. The CDR3 coding sequence is TGTGCCAGCAGCGAACGTGCTAGCGGCTCCTACAATGAGCAGTTCTTC. Its translation: CASSERASGSYNEQFF.

This clonotype was seen ten or more times. This chain uses TRBV28 with TRBJ2-7, with TRBD1 matching over 9 bases. V dropped 7 bases and J dropped 0; count of bases not matched to a gene: 7. Germline loops: CDR1 MDHEN, CDR2 SYDVKM. This CDR3 spans 15 amino acids. The CDR3 is CASIPSGQGSYEQYF. CDR3 coding DNA: TGTGCCAGCATCCCCTCGGGACAGGGCTCCTACGAGCAGTACTTC.

This clonotype was counted between two and nine times. This chain joins TRBV24-1 and TRBJ2-1; TRBD2 matches 8 bases. The V and J ends lost 6 bases and 7 bases, in that order; junction bases with no gene match: 4. Per the germline V gene, CDR1 is KGHDR and CDR2 is SFDVKD. This CDR3 comprises 13 residues. The CDR3 coding sequence is TGTGCCACCAGTCGTCGGGAGGGTAATGAGCAGTTCTTC. It codes for CATSRREGNEQFF.

This clonotype has ten or more counts. This chain connects TRBV12-3 or TRBV12-4 to TRBJ2-1, with 10 bases matching TRBD2. The CDR3 runs to 14 residues. Trimming removed 3 bases from V and 5 bases from J; junction bases left unmatched: 1. In nucleotides, the CDR3 is TGTGCCAGCAGTTTTAGCGGGAGGAACAATGAGCAGTTCTTC. It yields the protein CASSFSGRNNEQFF.

This clonotype was seen a handful of times. V is TRBV30 and J is TRBJ2-5; D unresolved. Trimming left V 0 bases short and J 1 base short, with 12 bases between. The CDR3 runs to 15 residues. Germline V CDR1 and CDR2: GTSNPN, SVGIG (reference sequence). The CDR3 loop reads CAWSVAPTGQETQYF. In DNA form, the CDR3 reads TGTGCCTGGAGTGTAGCCCCTACCGGCCAAGAGACCCAGTACTTC.

This clonotype came up many times. The V call is TRBV10-3, the J call TRBJ1-1; TRBD1 is a possible D gene (5 bases). V dropped 2 bases and J dropped 0 bases, with 22 bases sitting between them. CDR1 is ENHRY, CDR2 SYGVKD, per germline. The CDR3 is made up of 19 amino acids. CDR3 DNA sequence: TGTGCCATCAGTGAGACGTCGAGATTTTTACGGGGGATGAACACTGAAGCTTTCTTT. This codes for CAISETSRFLRGMNTEAFF.

This clonotype occurred many times. V gene TRBV2 combines with J gene TRBJ1-5; D might be TRBD1 (6 bases). This CDR3 region has 15 residues. V was clipped by 2 bases and J by 1 base, with 9 bases between them. Germline-derived CDR1 and CDR2 are SNHLY and FYNNEI. The CDR3 DNA sequence: TGTGCCAGCAGTGAACAGGGGCTGAGCAATCAGCCCCAGCATTTT. It specifies CASSEQGLSNQPQHF.

The chain uses TRBV5-1 and TRBJ1-2; the match to TRBD1 covers 10 bases. The CDR3 covers 14 residues. CDR1 and CDR2 (germline): SGHRS, YFSETQ. Trimming at V came to 4 bases and at J to 8 bases, leaving 8 bases not matched to a gene. The CDR3 DNA sequence: TGCGCCAGCAGCCCCGAAGGGACAGGGGCCGGCTACACCTTC. Translated, it gives CASSPEGTGAGYTF.

This clonotype was counted at least ten times. The chain joins TRBV28 to TRBJ2-1; D may correspond to TRBD1 or TRBD2 (5 bases each). V was clipped by 7 bases and J by 5 bases, with 18 bases between them. This CDR3 region has 15 residues. The germline V gene has CDR1 MDHEN and CDR2 SYDVKM. CDR3: CASTTAGTRDNEQFF. CDR3 bases: TGTGCCAGCACCACAGCCGGGACCAGAGACAATGAGCAGTTCTTC. The variable domain in full, completed from reference TRBV28 and TRBJ2-1, reads DVKVTQSSRYLVKRTGEKVFLECVQDMDHENMFWYRQDPGLGLRLIYFSYDVKMKEKGDIPEGYSVSREKKERFSLILESASTNQTSMYLCASTTAGTRDNEQFFGPGTRLTVL.